These 20 T cell receptor beta chains were sequenced from one sample in a study of Ad26.COV2.S vaccination and SARS-CoV-2 variants. The method was immunoSEQ multiplex PCR; TCRdb's version includes in-frame clones alone and lacks a portion of them. Found here are 85,000 to 120,000 clones, 80% of them singletons; the top ten hold roughly a sixth. The sample was peripheral blood, taken after recovery from COVID-19. The receptors come from a human donor who had recovered from COVID-19.

This clone was recorded a few times. The V call is TRBV7-3, the J call TRBJ1-5, with a possible D match to TRBD1 (6 bases). V lost 4 bases, J lost 0 bases, and 22 bases lay in between. Germline values: CDR1 SGHTA, CDR2 FQGTGA. The CDR3 contains 19 residues. CDR3 coding DNA: TGTGCCAGCAGCTCCCTTCCGGGGCAGGGGCGTTATAGCAATCAGCCCCAGCATTTT. As protein: CASSSLPGQGRYSNQPQHF.

V gene TRBV28 combines with J gene TRBJ1-1; no definite D call. The V end was cut by 4 bases, the J end by 1 base, with 22 bases between. This CDR3 has 18 residues. The germline V gene encodes CDR1 MDHEN and CDR2 SYDVKM. CDR3: CASSYEHLGRAPNTEAFF. The CDR3 bases are TGTGCCAGCAGTTATGAACACTTAGGCCGCGCTCCGAACACTGAAGCTTTCTTT.

The chain is built from TRBV28 and TRBJ1-4, with D hard to call. The CDR3 consists of 14 residues. V gave up 5 bases and J gave up 10 bases, with 17 bases separating them. Germline values: CDR1 MDHEN, CDR2 SYDVKM. The CDR3 region has the DNA TGTGCCAGCAGTCCTCCGGCCTCGGGAGGAAAACTGTTTTTT. Amino acid sequence: CASSPPASGGKLFF.

This sequence joins TRBV7-9 and TRBJ1-1, with D perhaps matching TRBD1 (6 bases). V dropped 4 bases and J dropped 11 bases, with 14 bases sitting between them. Germline V gives CDR1 SEHNR, CDR2 FQNEAQ (reference sequence). CDR3 length: 12 residues. CDR3 bases: TGTGCCAGCAGCTCAGGGGAACGATTGGCTTTCTTT. Residues: CASSSGERLAFF.

In this sample, this clone turned up once. The V call is TRBV29-1, the J call TRBJ2-5, with D maybe TRBD1 (8 bases). The CDR3 contains 15 residues. With 6 bases removed from V and 5 bases from J, the gap between germline ends came to 22 bases. CDR1 and CDR2 from the germline V gene are SQVTM and ANQGSEA. DNA for the CDR3: TGCAGCGTAACAACAGGGGGGGGAAACTTTGAGACCCAGTACTTC. This encodes CSVTTGGGNFETQYF.

V usage is TRBV6-5 and J usage is TRBJ1-4, with no clear D. The germline V gene encodes CDR1 MNHEY and CDR2 SVGAGI. The CDR3 extends over 14 amino acids. Trimming took 6 bases from V and 10 from J, leaving 18 bases between them. Here the CDR3 reads CASRPDSVTGKLFF. DNA of the CDR3: TGTGCCAGCAGACCTGACTCCGTAACCGGAAAACTGTTTTTT.

The V and J genes are TRBV27 and TRBJ2-5; unclear D gene. Germline values: CDR1 MNHEY, CDR2 SMNVEV (reference sequence). This CDR3 is built from 15 residues. Trimming took 4 bases from V and 3 from J, leaving 15 bases between them. The CDR3 DNA follows: TGTGCCAGCAGTTCTAAGATCGGTGTGGAAGAGACCCAGTACTTC. As protein: CASSSKIGVEETQYF.

The CDR3 DNA follows: TGCGCCAGCAGCACCGGGACGGATGGGGCACCCCTCCACTTT. It encodes CASSTGTDGAPLHF. The chain carries TRBV10-2 and TRBJ1-6; possibly TRBD1 for D (5 bases). Trimming shortened V by 6 bases and J by 11 bases, and 17 bases separated the two germline ends. The germline CDR1 and CDR2 sequences are WSHSY and SAAADI. The CDR3 length is 14 residues.

The chain combines TRBV5-1 with TRBJ2-5; no clear D gene. V was cut by 0 bases and J by 5 bases, with 5 bases left in between. This CDR3 comprises 12 residues. Germline CDR1 reads SGHRS; CDR2 reads YFSETQ. This chain's CDR3 is CASSLDGETQYF. Here the CDR3 DNA reads TGCGCCAGCAGCTTGGACGGGGAGACCCAGTACTTC.

This clone was detected only once. V is TRBV29-1 and J is TRBJ1-1, with D possibly TRBD1 on 6 matching bases. CDR1 and CDR2 (germline): SQVTM, ANQGSEA. The CDR3 is made up of 12 amino acids. The V end lost 6 bases, the J end lost 6 bases, and 14 bases lay between the germline ends. The CDR3 sequence: CSVRGAQPEAFF. CDR3 sequence (DNA): TGCAGCGTCAGGGGCGCCCAACCTGAAGCTTTCTTT.

The chain is built from TRBV7-6 and TRBJ1-3, with a possible D match to TRBD1 (5 bases). Germline V gene lookup returns CDR1 SGHVS and CDR2 FNYEAQ. Trimming shortened V by 0 bases and J by 0 bases, and 12 bases separated the two germline ends. The CDR3 runs 17 residues. The DNA for the CDR3 is TGTGCCAGCAGCTTAGCCTTACAGGCCGGCTCTGGAAACACCATATATTTT. The encoded protein is CASSLALQAGSGNTIYF.

This clone was observed a handful of times. The sample carries other DNA sequences with the same CDR3. The chain employs TRBV5-1 and TRBJ2-5; 8 bases match TRBD1. The V gene's germline CDR1 is SGHRS and CDR2 YFSETQ. V shed 0 bases, J shed 5 bases, and the junction held 0 bases outside the gene matches. The CDR3 is 13 residues long. The CDR3 loop reads CASSLGTGETQYF. For the CDR3, the DNA is TGCGCCAGCAGCTTGGGGACAGGGGAGACCCAGTACTTC. Together with reference TRBV5-1 and TRBJ2-5, the CDR3 gives the full variable domain: KAGVTQTPRYLIKTRGQQVTLSCSPISGHRSVSWYQQTPGQGLQFLFEYFSETQRNKGNFPGRFSGRQFSNSRSEMNVSTLELGDSALYLCASSLGTGETQYFGPGTRLLVL.

This chain uses TRBV5-1 with TRBJ1-1; no definite D call. With 3 bases removed from V and 1 base from J, the gap between germline ends came to 10 bases. This CDR3 spans 14 amino acids. CDR1 is SGHRS, CDR2 YFSETQ, per germline. The DNA for the CDR3 is TGCGCCAGCAGCTGGAGGACGGAGAACACTGAAGCTTTCTTT. It codes for CASSWRTENTEAFF.

The chain carries TRBV7-2 and TRBJ2-5; either TRBD1 or TRBD2 may supply D (5 bases each). This CDR3 has 15 amino acids. Germline CDR1 reads SGHTA; CDR2 reads FQGNSA. Trimming cost V 0 bases and J 1 base, with 9 bases left between them. CDR3 nucleotide sequence: TGTGCCAGCAGCTTAGCGGGGGTGCCCCAAGAGACCCAGTACTTC. Translating it yields CASSLAGVPQETQYF.

The V and J genes are TRBV5-4 and TRBJ2-1; D tentatively reads TRBD1 or TRBD2 (5 bases each). The V gene's germline CDR1 is SGHNT and CDR2 YYREEE (reference sequence). Trimming removed 6 bases from V and 7 bases from J, with 17 bases in between. The CDR3 runs to 14 residues. The CDR3, as DNA: TGTGCCAGCAACTATGGTGGTGGGGGAAATGAGCAGTTCTTC. The encoded protein is CASNYGGGGNEQFF.

The CDR3 nucleotides are TGTGCCAGCAGCCGACGACAGATTTATGGCTACACCTTC. Translation: CASSRRQIYGYTF. This rearrangement joins TRBV12-3 or TRBV12-4 to TRBJ1-2; maybe TRBD1 (5 bases). The V end was cut by 6 bases, the J end by 5 bases, with 13 bases between. The CDR3 spans 13 residues.

V and J are TRBV6-5 and TRBJ1-1; D gene ambiguous. The V gene's germline CDR1 is MNHEY and CDR2 SVGAGI. The CDR3 contains 12 residues. The V and J ends lost 8 bases and 0 bases respectively, with 7 bases between them. The CDR3 region has the DNA TGTGCCAGCCGGACGGTGAACACTGAAGCTTTCTTT. It translates to CASRTVNTEAFF.

This chain joins TRBV6-2 or TRBV6-3 and TRBJ2-7; 7 bases fit TRBD2. This CDR3 comprises 12 residues. With V trimmed by 2 bases and J by 6 bases, 1 base remained unmatched. CDR1 and CDR2 from the germline V gene are MNHEY and SVGEGT. The CDR3 is CASSYERGEQYF. In DNA form, the CDR3 reads TGTGCCAGCAGTTACGAGCGGGGCGAGCAGTACTTC.

This chain connects TRBV19 to TRBJ2-7; 10 bases are shared with TRBD1. V was clipped by 5 bases and J by 4 bases; unmatched bases: 8. The CDR3 loop spans 15 amino acids. Germline lookup yields CDR1 LNHDA and CDR2 SQIVND (reference sequence). The CDR3 bases are TGTGCCAGTAGTCCGCGGACAGGGGGAGAGTACGAGCAGTACTTC. This encodes CASSPRTGGEYEQYF.

The J gene is TRBJ2-5, the V gene TRBV7-9; D is uncertain. V lost 3 bases, J lost 4 bases, and 3 bases lay in between. The CDR3 runs to 11 residues. Per the germline V gene, CDR1 is SEHNR and CDR2 is FQNEAQ (reference sequence). The CDR3 bases are TGTGCCAGCAGCTTTTTAGAGACCCAGTACTTC. It yields the protein CASSFLETQYF.